Listed below are T cell receptor beta chains from one sample, sequenced in a study of identical twins. Via MiXCR, TCRdb re-called the 5' RACE reads, giving one row per CDR3 protein. The sample lists 450,000 to 650,000 distinct CDR3 sequences; around 15% were seen once. These same records also appear under a second study, on yellow fever vaccine responses in identical twins.

Source material: CD4+ T cells sorted from blood. These receptors all stem from a woman aged 18-35 years in good health. The CDR3 runs from the conserved cysteine through the conserved F or W. The D gene is left open where the match is weak. The listing skips clone size in some rows; elsewhere it reads once, few, many or a size class.

v_gene: TRBV27
d_gene: TRBD1
j_gene: TRBJ2-5
abundance: -
CDR3aa: CASSLGLDRGQETQYF
CDR3nt: TGTGCCAGCAGTTTAGGCCTCGACAGGGGCCAAGAGACCCAGTACTTC

v_gene: TRBV10-1
d_gene: -
j_gene: TRBJ2-1
abundance: few
CDR3aa: CASRDTGSGEQFF
CDR3nt: TGCGCCAGCAGGGACACAGGGTCGGGTGAGCAGTTCTTC

v_gene: TRBV6-5
d_gene: TRBD2
j_gene: TRBJ2-7
abundance: many
CDR3aa: CASSYTTSGRTEQYF
CDR3nt: TGTGCCAGCAGTTACACCACTAGCGGGAGGACCGAGCAGTACTTC

v_gene: TRBV27
d_gene: -
j_gene: TRBJ1-6
abundance: few
CDR3aa: CASSLQQTDNSPLHF
CDR3nt: TGTGCCAGCAGTCTTCAACAGACAGATAATTCACCCCTCCACTTT

v_gene: TRBV2
d_gene: -
j_gene: TRBJ2-3
abundance: -
CDR3aa: CASSEDIAGVKDTQYF
CDR3nt: TGTGCCAGCAGTGAAGATATAGCAGGAGTAAAAGATACGCAGTATTTT

v_gene: TRBV3-1
d_gene: TRBD2
j_gene: TRBJ2-3
abundance: few
CDR3aa: CASSQDPSNLAGVKYF
CDR3nt: TGTGCCAGCAGCCAAGATCCATCAAATCTAGCGGGGGTTAAGTATTTT

v_gene: TRBV11-3
d_gene: -
j_gene: TRBJ2-4
abundance: few
CDR3aa: CASSFEAKNIQYF
CDR3nt: TGTGCCAGCAGCTTCGAAGCCAAAAACATTCAGTACTTC

v_gene: TRBV11-2
d_gene: -
j_gene: TRBJ2-2
abundance: few
CDR3aa: CASSLDQGYWSTKPGELFF
CDR3nt: TGTGCCAGCAGCTTAGATCAAGGCTATTGGTCGACGAAGCCCGGGGAGCTGTTTTTT

v_gene: TRBV6-5
d_gene: -
j_gene: TRBJ2-5
abundance: -
CDR3aa: CASSFRGLQETQYF
CDR3nt: TGTGCCAGCAGTTTTCGGGGCCTGCAAGAGACCCAGTACTTC

v_gene: TRBV5-1
d_gene: TRBD1
j_gene: TRBJ2-2
abundance: -
CDR3aa: CASSFDRESTGELFF
CDR3nt: TGCGCCAGCAGCTTCGACAGGGAGTCTACCGGGGAGCTGTTTTTT

v_gene: TRBV20-1
d_gene: -
j_gene: TRBJ2-1
abundance: few
CDR3aa: CSAKGSPNEQFF
CDR3nt: TGCAGTGCTAAAGGATCACCAAATGAGCAGTTCTTC

v_gene: TRBV6-5
d_gene: -
j_gene: TRBJ2-1
abundance: few
CDR3aa: CASSYGWVGEQFF
CDR3nt: TGTGCCAGCAGTTATGGATGGGTAGGGGAGCAGTTCTTC

v_gene: TRBV3-1
d_gene: -
j_gene: TRBJ2-7
abundance: -
CDR3aa: CASSHLATLYEQYF
CDR3nt: TGTGCCAGCAGCCACCTAGCGACCCTCTACGAGCAGTACTTC

v_gene: TRBV12-5
d_gene: -
j_gene: TRBJ2-3
abundance: -
CDR3aa: CASGLSRTDTQYF
CDR3nt: TGTGCTAGTGGTTTGTCTCGCACAGATACGCAGTATTTT

v_gene: TRBV6-5
d_gene: TRBD1
j_gene: TRBJ1-1
abundance: -
CDR3aa: CASSYSRDRTEAFF
CDR3nt: TGTGCCAGCAGTTACTCTCGGGACAGGACTGAAGCTTTCTTT

v_gene: TRBV20-1
d_gene: TRBD2
j_gene: TRBJ2-1
abundance: few
CDR3aa: CSASGLAGKSSYNEQFF
CDR3nt: TGCAGTGCTAGCGGACTAGCGGGAAAGAGCTCCTACAATGAGCAGTTCTTC

v_gene: TRBV12-3/TRBV12-4
d_gene: -
j_gene: TRBJ2-4
abundance: -
CDR3aa: CASSLPGTQNIQYF
CDR3nt: TGTGCCAGCAGTCTCCCCGGGACACAAAACATTCAGTACTTC

v_gene: TRBV20-1
d_gene: TRBD2
j_gene: TRBJ2-1
abundance: few
CDR3aa: CSARAPAGGRGNEQFF
CDR3nt: TGCAGTGCTAGAGCGCCAGCGGGAGGGCGTGGGAATGAGCAGTTCTTC

v_gene: TRBV5-1
d_gene: -
j_gene: TRBJ1-1
abundance: few
CDR3aa: CASSFAANRRLNTEAFF
CDR3nt: TGCGCCAGCAGCTTCGCAGCAAACAGGAGATTGAACACTGAAGCTTTCTTT

v_gene: TRBV12-3/TRBV12-4
d_gene: -
j_gene: TRBJ1-1
abundance: -
CDR3aa: CASSFITGRRSEAFF
CDR3nt: TGTGCCAGCAGTTTTATTACAGGGAGAAGGTCTGAAGCTTTCTTT

v_gene: TRBV21-1
d_gene: -
j_gene: TRBJ1-1
abundance: -
CDR3aa: CASSNVPWKNTEAFF
CDR3nt: TGTGCCAGCAGCAATGTGCCTTGGAAGAACACTGAAGCTTTCTTT

v_gene: TRBV3-1
d_gene: -
j_gene: TRBJ2-1
abundance: many
CDR3aa: CASSQVRNEQFF
CDR3nt: TGTGCCAGCAGCCAGGTCCGCAATGAGCAGTTCTTC

v_gene: TRBV4-1
d_gene: TRBD1
j_gene: TRBJ1-6
abundance: -
CDR3aa: CASSRTQGVPGSPLHF
CDR3nt: TGCGCCAGCAGCCGAACCCAGGGGGTTCCCGGTTCACCCCTCCACTTT

v_gene: TRBV28
d_gene: -
j_gene: TRBJ2-5
abundance: few
CDR3aa: CASQGGLETQYF
CDR3nt: TGTGCCAGCCAGGGGGGGCTGGAGACCCAGTACTTC

v_gene: TRBV15
d_gene: TRBD1
j_gene: TRBJ1-6
abundance: -
CDR3aa: CATSRRQGVGSPLHF
CDR3nt: TGTGCCACCAGCAGAAGACAGGGGGTTGGATCACCCCTCCACTTT

v_gene: TRBV3-1
d_gene: TRBD1
j_gene: TRBJ1-1
abundance: -
CDR3aa: CASSYHGQGSDAEVFF
CDR3nt: TGTGCCAGCAGCTATCACGGACAGGGATCGGATGCTGAAGTTTTCTTT

v_gene: TRBV5-1
d_gene: TRBD2
j_gene: TRBJ2-2
abundance: -
CDR3aa: CASSRAGGAANTGELFF
CDR3nt: TGCGCCAGCAGCCGTGCGGGGGGGGCGGCGAACACCGGGGAGCTGTTTTTT

v_gene: TRBV29-1
d_gene: -
j_gene: TRBJ1-1
abundance: -
CDR3aa: CSVAGRIGTEAFF
CDR3nt: TGCAGCGTTGCAGGGAGGATCGGCACTGAAGCTTTCTTT

v_gene: TRBV5-1
d_gene: TRBD1
j_gene: TRBJ2-7
abundance: few
CDR3aa: CASSDRDRGQYEQYF
CDR3nt: TGCGCCAGCAGCGACAGGGACAGGGGGCAATACGAGCAGTACTTC

v_gene: TRBV5-1
d_gene: TRBD2
j_gene: TRBJ2-3
abundance: few
CDR3aa: CASTISTSGTADTQYF
CDR3nt: TGCGCCAGCACCATTTCGACTAGCGGGACTGCAGATACGCAGTATTTT

v_gene: TRBV5-4
d_gene: -
j_gene: TRBJ2-3
abundance: -
CDR3aa: CASSLGLAGPRDTQYF
CDR3nt: TGTGCCAGCAGCTTGGGTCTGGCGGGGCCGAGAGATACGCAGTATTTT

v_gene: TRBV15
d_gene: -
j_gene: TRBJ1-5
abundance: few
CDR3aa: CATSREGRGSNQPQHF
CDR3nt: TGTGCCACCAGCAGAGAGGGCAGGGGAAGCAATCAGCCCCAGCATTTT

v_gene: TRBV5-4
d_gene: -
j_gene: TRBJ2-3
abundance: -
CDR3aa: CASSLGYRGEITDTQYF
CDR3nt: TGTGCCAGCAGCTTGGGGTATAGGGGTGAGATCACAGATACGCAGTATTTT

v_gene: TRBV12-3/TRBV12-4
d_gene: TRBD1
j_gene: TRBJ2-7
abundance: -
CDR3aa: CASSNRDRGIGEQYF
CDR3nt: TGTGCCAGCAGTAACCGGGACAGGGGTATCGGCGAGCAGTACTTC

v_gene: TRBV29-1
d_gene: -
j_gene: TRBJ1-1
abundance: few
CDR3aa: CSVGRGLGTEAFF
CDR3nt: TGCAGCGTTGGGAGGGGTTTGGGGACTGAAGCTTTCTTT

v_gene: TRBV2
d_gene: -
j_gene: TRBJ1-2
abundance: -
CDR3aa: CASSVLTGNYGYTF
CDR3nt: TGTGCCAGCAGTGTCCTGACAGGAAACTATGGCTACACCTTC

v_gene: TRBV2
d_gene: TRBD2
j_gene: TRBJ2-1
abundance: few
CDR3aa: CASSKLGTSGTNEQFF
CDR3nt: TGTGCCAGCAGTAAACTAGGGACTAGCGGGACAAATGAGCAGTTCTTC

v_gene: TRBV12-3/TRBV12-4
d_gene: -
j_gene: TRBJ1-5
abundance: few
CDR3aa: CASRSRSLQHF
CDR3nt: TGTGCCAGCAGATCACGCTCTCTCCAGCATTTT

v_gene: TRBV7-8
d_gene: TRBD2
j_gene: TRBJ2-3
abundance: few
CDR3aa: CASSEPTTSGGSTDTQYF
CDR3nt: TGTGCCAGCAGCGAGCCTACGACTAGCGGGGGCAGCACAGATACGCAGTATTTT

v_gene: TRBV20-1
d_gene: -
j_gene: TRBJ1-1
abundance: -
CDR3aa: CSVAERRNTEAFF
CDR3nt: TGCAGTGTCGCGGAGAGGAGGAACACTGAAGCTTTCTTT

v_gene: TRBV28
d_gene: TRBD2
j_gene: TRBJ2-7
abundance: -
CDR3aa: CASSPLPGTSGSEQYF
CDR3nt: TGTGCCAGCAGTCCGTTACCCGGGACTAGCGGGAGCGAGCAGTACTTC

v_gene: TRBV10-3
d_gene: TRBD1
j_gene: TRBJ1-5
abundance: few
CDR3aa: CAISRTGATSSNQPQHF
CDR3nt: TGTGCCATCAGTAGGACAGGGGCCACTAGCAGCAATCAGCCCCAGCATTTT

v_gene: TRBV5-1
d_gene: -
j_gene: TRBJ2-7
abundance: -
CDR3aa: CASSQGDNLEEQYF
CDR3nt: TGCGCCAGCAGCCAAGGGGACAATTTAGAGGAGCAGTACTTC

v_gene: TRBV20-1
d_gene: -
j_gene: TRBJ2-3
abundance: few
CDR3aa: CSGGTSTADTQYF
CDR3nt: TGCAGTGGCGGGACATCAACCGCAGATACGCAGTATTTT

v_gene: TRBV5-6
d_gene: TRBD2
j_gene: TRBJ2-1
abundance: -
CDR3aa: CASSRELAGGPSSYNEQFF
CDR3nt: TGTGCCAGCAGCAGAGAACTAGCGGGGGGCCCGAGCTCCTACAATGAGCAGTTCTTC

v_gene: TRBV15
d_gene: TRBD1
j_gene: TRBJ2-7
abundance: few
CDR3aa: CATSRGTGYEQYF
CDR3nt: TGTGCCACCAGCAGAGGGACAGGCTACGAGCAGTACTTC